Listed below are T cell receptor beta chains from one sample, sequenced in a study of blood T cell repertoires in COVID-19. Profiling relied on immunoSEQ multiplex PCR, and the TCRdb table lists in-frame clones only, not all of them. This sample has roughly 120,000 clones, with about 87% found just once. Sequenced material: peripheral blood. All receptors come from a woman in her forties or fifties with acute or convalescent COVID-19. CDR3s include the opening cysteine and the closing phenylalanine or tryptophan. Fields, in order: D gene, V gene, clone size, J gene, CDR3 protein, CDR3 DNA. A D gene is named only where the DNA matches it firmly. Size is omitted from some rows. Given values are once, few, many or a class for expanded clones.

TRBD1,TRBV7-2,.,TRBJ2-2,CASSLGQGTGELFF,TGTGCCAGCAGCCTGGGACAGGGAACCGGGGAGCTGTTTTTT
TRBD1,TRBV5-1,.,TRBJ2-7,CASSPTPGQVYEQYF,TGCGCCAGCAGTCCTACCCCGGGACAGGTATACGAGCAGTACTTC
.,TRBV6-2/TRBV6-3,.,TRBJ1-1,CASSYSRSWAEAFF,TGTGCCAGCAGTTACTCACGGAGCTGGGCTGAAGCTTTCTTT
.,TRBV18,.,TRBJ1-4,CASSPLQGVDEKLFF,TGTGCCAGCTCACCTCTACAGGGAGTTGATGAAAAACTGTTTTTT
TRBD2,TRBV7-2,.,TRBJ2-2,CASSSLAGGQGGELFF,TGTGCCAGCAGCTCCCTAGCGGGGGGGCAAGGCGGGGAGCTGTTTTTT
.,TRBV7-8,.,TRBJ2-7,CASSLAREYEQYF,TGTGCCAGCAGCTTAGCCAGGGAATACGAGCAGTACTTC
TRBD1,TRBV5-1,once,TRBJ2-5,CASSRGTGGRETQYF,TGCGCCAGCAGCCGGGGGACAGGGGGACGGGAGACCCAGTACTTC
.,TRBV11-2,.,TRBJ2-7,CASSLTASEVSYEQYF,TGTGCCAGCAGCTTAACGGCTAGCGAGGTCTCCTACGAGCAGTACTTC
.,TRBV19,.,TRBJ1-5,CASSSGVGNQPQHF,TGTGCCAGTAGTTCAGGGGTGGGCAATCAGCCCCAGCATTTT
TRBD2,TRBV6-6,.,TRBJ2-7,CASTNPSGGGYEQYF,TGTGCCAGCACCAATCCTAGCGGGGGTGGATACGAGCAGTACTTC
.,TRBV6-2/TRBV6-3,once,TRBJ1-2,CASSYDSGNYGYTF,TGTGCCAGCAGTTACGACTCGGGGAACTATGGCTACACCTTC
.,TRBV5-5,.,TRBJ2-7,CASSPPIGASVSYEQYF,TGTGCCAGCAGCCCCCCTATAGGCGCGAGCGTTTCCTACGAGCAGTACTTC
TRBD1,TRBV27,.,TRBJ1-2,CASSPGGYGYTF,TGTGCCAGCAGCCCAGGGGGCTATGGCTACACCTTC
.,TRBV10-3,.,TRBJ2-3,CAISDAGTDTQYF,TGTGCCATCAGTGACGCAGGCACAGATACGCAGTATTTT
.,TRBV5-8,.,TRBJ1-2,CASRTWGGNYGYTF,TGTGCCAGCAGGACCTGGGGGGGGAACTATGGCTACACCTTC
.,TRBV29-1,once,TRBJ1-4,CSVQGVDSQGKLFF,TGCAGCGTTCAGGGCGTGGACAGCCAGGGAAAACTGTTTTTT
.,TRBV3-1/TRBV3-2,.,TRBJ2-1,CASSQDGAGNNEQFF,TGTGCCAGCAGCCAAGATGGGGCAGGGAACAATGAGCAGTTCTTC
.,TRBV28,.,TRBJ1-5,CASSLGGGKQPQHF,TGTGCCAGCAGTTTAGGGGGAGGGAAGCAGCCCCAGCATTTT
TRBD1,TRBV7-2,.,TRBJ1-3,CASRPGQGAHTIYF,TGTGCCAGCAGACCGGGACAGGGGGCTCACACCATATATTTT
.,TRBV5-1,.,TRBJ2-1,CASSPGTSGEQFF,TGCGCCAGCAGCCCGGGGACTTCGGGTGAGCAGTTCTTC
TRBD1,TRBV19,.,TRBJ1-4,CASSEQGGEKLFF,TGTGCCAGTAGTGAGCAGGGGGGAGAAAAACTGTTTTTT
.,TRBV30,.,TRBJ1-5,CAWSEAGYQPQHF,TGTGCCTGGAGTGAGGCAGGGTACCAGCCCCAGCATTTT
TRBD2,TRBV19,.,TRBJ2-1,CASSGGSYNEQFF,TGTGCCAGTAGCGGGGGGTCCTACAATGAGCAGTTCTTC
.,TRBV11-3,.,TRBJ2-7,CASSPGGPYEQYF,TGTGCCAGCAGCCCAGGGGGGCCCTACGAGCAGTACTTC
.,TRBV5-4,.,TRBJ1-4,CASSPRGLGNEKLFF,TGTGCCAGCAGCCCCCGGGGATTGGGCAACGAAAAACTGTTTTTT
.,TRBV6-5,.,TRBJ1-1,CASNPGHLNTEAFF,TGTGCCAGCAATCCGGGACACTTGAACACTGAAGCTTTCTTT
TRBD1,TRBV29-1,.,TRBJ1-1,CSGQTGGSTEAFF,TGCAGCGGCCAAACAGGGGGAAGCACTGAAGCTTTCTTT
.,TRBV7-2,.,TRBJ1-2,CASSLFQRGGSYGYTF,TGTGCCAGCAGCTTATTCCAGAGGGGGGGATCCTATGGCTACACCTTC
TRBD2,TRBV9,.,TRBJ2-3,CASSVAVAGGGQDTQYF,TGTGCCAGCAGCGTAGCCGTAGCGGGAGGAGGTCAGGATACGCAGTATTTT
.,TRBV5-1,.,TRBJ2-3,CASSGRQGLDTQYF,TGCGCCAGCAGCGGGAGACAGGGACTGGATACGCAGTATTTT
.,TRBV6-2/TRBV6-3,once,TRBJ1-5,CASSYRRQVPSFLHQHF,TGTGCCAGCAGTTACCGACGACAGGTTCCCAGCTTTCTTCACCAGCATTTT
.,TRBV11-2,.,TRBJ1-1,CASNSRLTANTEAFF,TGTGCCAGCAACTCTCGTTTGACAGCGAACACTGAAGCTTTCTTT
.,TRBV5-6,.,TRBJ2-3,CASSPVPGTDTQYF,TGTGCCAGCAGCCCAGTCCCCGGGACAGATACGCAGTATTTT
.,TRBV9,once,TRBJ1-1,CASSVSDGSTEAFF,TGTGCCAGCAGCGTATCTGACGGGAGCACTGAAGCTTTCTTT
.,TRBV4-1,once,TRBJ1-2,CASSQESLAWAGGNYGYTF,TGCGCCAGCAGCCAAGAAAGCCTCGCTTGGGCCGGGGGAAACTATGGCTACACCTTC
TRBD1,TRBV4-1,.,TRBJ1-2,CASSRTLPGQGRFGYGYTF,TGCGCCAGCAGCCGGACCCTCCCGGGACAGGGACGATTTGGCTATGGCTACACCTTC
TRBD2,TRBV11-2,few,TRBJ2-3,CASSLGRATSGAQYF,TGTGCCAGCAGCTTAGGAAGGGCGACTAGCGGGGCGCAGTATTTT
.,TRBV5-6,.,TRBJ1-2,CASSLRRPGYGYTF,TGTGCCAGCAGCTTGCGGAGACCGGGCTATGGCTACACCTTC
.,TRBV20-1,.,TRBJ2-7,CSASLSRGTYEQYF,TGCAGTGCTAGTCTCTCCCGGGGGACCTACGAGCAGTACTTC
.,TRBV30,.,TRBJ1-1,CAWSVVTGVSTEAFF,TGTGCCTGGAGTGTGGTTACGGGTGTGAGCACTGAAGCTTTCTTT
TRBD1,TRBV19,.,TRBJ1-2,CASRLLGQANYGYTF,TGTGCCAGTAGGTTATTGGGACAGGCGAACTATGGCTACACCTTC